Listed below are T cell receptor beta chains from one sample, sequenced in a study of blood T cell repertoires in COVID-19. Libraries were prepared by immunoSEQ multiplex PCR; TCRdb keeps only in-frame clonotypes and omits some of them. This table has roughly 250,000 clones, about 80% appearing once. Specimen: peripheral blood. The receptors shown here come from a woman over 75 with acute or convalescent COVID-19. Each CDR3 is given without its conserved first and last residue. Clone size is not always given. Where it is, it says once, few, many or a class for expanded clones.

ASGLGGSYNSPLH TRBV11-2 few TRBJ1-6
ASSATGSESNTIY TRBV9 . TRBJ1-3
ASRGETGKTQY TRBV21-1 . TRBJ2-5
ASRGELAVNNEQF TRBV5-1 . TRBJ2-1
AISESGAYTEAF TRBV10-3 few TRBJ1-1
ASSRQGKNTGELF TRBV11-3 . TRBJ2-2
ASSPGRELYGYT TRBV5-6 . TRBJ1-2
ASSLLKSGELF TRBV7-8 . TRBJ2-2
ASSPQGLVADTQY TRBV18 . TRBJ2-3
ASCDLGGAFTDTQY TRBV27 once TRBJ2-3
SAGVSTGGNQPQH TRBV20-1 once TRBJ1-5
ARSRGEGSGANVLT TRBV7-5 . TRBJ2-6
ASSFSYSGGNEQF TRBV11-3 . TRBJ2-1
ASSPVSSDYGYT TRBV18 . TRBJ1-2
ASYGRGLEGYT TRBV3-1/TRBV3-2 many TRBJ1-2
ASSVLDDRRGNSPLH TRBV19 . TRBJ1-6